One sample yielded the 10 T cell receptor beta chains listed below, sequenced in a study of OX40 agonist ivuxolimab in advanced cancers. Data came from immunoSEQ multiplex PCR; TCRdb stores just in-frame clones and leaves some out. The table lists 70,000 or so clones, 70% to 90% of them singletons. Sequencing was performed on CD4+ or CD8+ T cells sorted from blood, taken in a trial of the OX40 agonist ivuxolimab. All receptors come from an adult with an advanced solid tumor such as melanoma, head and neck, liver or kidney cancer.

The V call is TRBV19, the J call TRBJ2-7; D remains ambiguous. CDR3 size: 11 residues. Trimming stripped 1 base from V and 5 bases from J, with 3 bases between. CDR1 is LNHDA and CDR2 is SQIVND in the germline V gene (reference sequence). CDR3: CASSIGNEQYF. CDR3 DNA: TGTGCCAGTAGTATAGGTAACGAGCAGTACTTC.

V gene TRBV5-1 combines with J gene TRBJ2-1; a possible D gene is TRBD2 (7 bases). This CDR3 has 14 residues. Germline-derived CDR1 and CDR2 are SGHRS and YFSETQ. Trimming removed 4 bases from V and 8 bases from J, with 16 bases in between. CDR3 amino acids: CASSRGALGDEQFF. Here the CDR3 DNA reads TGCGCCAGCAGCCGGGGGGCCCTAGGGGATGAGCAGTTCTTC.

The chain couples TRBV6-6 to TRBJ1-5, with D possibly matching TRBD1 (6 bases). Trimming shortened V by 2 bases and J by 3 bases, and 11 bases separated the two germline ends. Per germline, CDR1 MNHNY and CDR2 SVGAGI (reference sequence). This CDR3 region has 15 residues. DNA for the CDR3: TGTGCCAGCAGTTACGGACAGACCGTCAATCAGCCCCAGCATTTT. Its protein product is CASSYGQTVNQPQHF.

Here the CDR3 DNA reads TGTGCCAGCAGCCTTAGCGGCGGACGGGGGCCGAGCAATCAGCCCCAGCATTTT. Its protein is CASSLSGGRGPSNQPQHF. The chain recombines TRBV11-1 with TRBJ1-5; tentative D call: TRBD1 (6 bases). There are 18 residues in the CDR3. Germline V gene lookup returns CDR1 SGHAT and CDR2 FQDESV (reference sequence). With 5 bases removed from V and 1 base from J, the gap between germline ends came to 21 bases.

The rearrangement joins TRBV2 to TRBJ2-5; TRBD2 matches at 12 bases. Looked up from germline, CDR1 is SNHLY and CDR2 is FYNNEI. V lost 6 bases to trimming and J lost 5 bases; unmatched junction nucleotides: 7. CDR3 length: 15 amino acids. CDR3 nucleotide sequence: TGTGCCAGCAGCCGGACTAGCGGGGCGAGGGAGACCCAGTACTTC. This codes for CASSRTSGARETQYF.

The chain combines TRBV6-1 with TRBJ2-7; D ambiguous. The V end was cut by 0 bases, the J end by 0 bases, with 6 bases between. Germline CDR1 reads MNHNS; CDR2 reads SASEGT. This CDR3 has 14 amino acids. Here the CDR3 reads CASSEAGNSYEQYF. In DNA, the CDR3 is TGTGCCAGCAGTGAAGCAGGCAACTCCTACGAGCAGTACTTC.

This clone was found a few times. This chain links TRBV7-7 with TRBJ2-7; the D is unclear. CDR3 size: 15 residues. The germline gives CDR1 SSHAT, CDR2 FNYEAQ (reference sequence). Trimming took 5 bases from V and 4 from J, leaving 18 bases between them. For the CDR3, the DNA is TGTGCCAGCAGCCCACAGCCTAGGGCCTCATACGAGCAGTACTTC. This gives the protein CASSPQPRASYEQYF.

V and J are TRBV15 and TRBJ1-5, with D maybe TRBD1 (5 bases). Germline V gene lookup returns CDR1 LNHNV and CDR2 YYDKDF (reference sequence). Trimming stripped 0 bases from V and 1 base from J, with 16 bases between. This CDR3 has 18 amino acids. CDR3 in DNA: TGTGCCACCAGCAGAGATCCCCCCGGGACTTTGAGCAATCAGCCCCAGCATTTT. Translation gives CATSRDPPGTLSNQPQHF.

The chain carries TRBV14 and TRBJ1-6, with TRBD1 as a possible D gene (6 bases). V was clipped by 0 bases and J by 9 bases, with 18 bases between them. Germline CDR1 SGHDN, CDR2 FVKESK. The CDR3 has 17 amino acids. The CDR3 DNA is TGTGCCAGCAGCCAAGAGAAGGTCGGACAGCCACCTTCACCCCTCCACTTT. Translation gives CASSQEKVGQPPSPLHF.

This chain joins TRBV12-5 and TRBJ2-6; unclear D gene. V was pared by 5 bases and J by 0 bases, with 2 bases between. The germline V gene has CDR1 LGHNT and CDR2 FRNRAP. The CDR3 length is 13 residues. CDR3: CASGDSGANVLTF. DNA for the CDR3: TGTGCTAGTGGTGACTCTGGGGCCAACGTCCTGACTTTC. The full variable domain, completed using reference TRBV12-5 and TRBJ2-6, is DARVTQTPRHKVTEMGQEVTMRCQPILGHNTVFWYRQTMMQGLELLAYFRNRAPLDDSGMPKDRFSAEMPDATLATLKIQPSEPRDSAVYFCASGDSGANVLTFGAGSRLTVL.